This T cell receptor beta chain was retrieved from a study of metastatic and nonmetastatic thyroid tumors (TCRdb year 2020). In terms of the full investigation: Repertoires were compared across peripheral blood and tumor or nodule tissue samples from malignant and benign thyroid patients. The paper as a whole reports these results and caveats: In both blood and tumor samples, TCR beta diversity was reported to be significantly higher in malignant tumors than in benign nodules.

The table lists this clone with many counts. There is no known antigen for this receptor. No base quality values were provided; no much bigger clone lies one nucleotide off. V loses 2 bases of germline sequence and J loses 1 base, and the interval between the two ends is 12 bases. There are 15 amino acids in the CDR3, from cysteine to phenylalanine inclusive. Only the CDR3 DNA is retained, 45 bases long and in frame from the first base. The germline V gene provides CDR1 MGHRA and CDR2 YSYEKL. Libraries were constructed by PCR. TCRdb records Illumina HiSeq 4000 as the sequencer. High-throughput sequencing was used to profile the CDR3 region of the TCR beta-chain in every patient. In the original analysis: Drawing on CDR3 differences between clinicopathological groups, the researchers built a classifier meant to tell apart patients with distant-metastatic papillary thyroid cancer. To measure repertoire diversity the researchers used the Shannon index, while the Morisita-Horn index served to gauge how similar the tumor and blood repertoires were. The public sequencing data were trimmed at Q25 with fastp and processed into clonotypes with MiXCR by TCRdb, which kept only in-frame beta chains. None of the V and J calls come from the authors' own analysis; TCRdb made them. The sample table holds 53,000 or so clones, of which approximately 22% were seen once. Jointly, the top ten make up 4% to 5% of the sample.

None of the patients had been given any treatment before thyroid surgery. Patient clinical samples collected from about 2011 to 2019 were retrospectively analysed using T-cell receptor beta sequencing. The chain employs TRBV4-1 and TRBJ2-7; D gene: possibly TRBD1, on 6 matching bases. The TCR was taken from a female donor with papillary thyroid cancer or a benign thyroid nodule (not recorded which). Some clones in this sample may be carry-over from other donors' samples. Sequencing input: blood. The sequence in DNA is TGCGCCAGCAGCCAAAACACAGGGACGTCCTACGAGCAGTACTTC. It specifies CASSQNTGTSYEQYF.